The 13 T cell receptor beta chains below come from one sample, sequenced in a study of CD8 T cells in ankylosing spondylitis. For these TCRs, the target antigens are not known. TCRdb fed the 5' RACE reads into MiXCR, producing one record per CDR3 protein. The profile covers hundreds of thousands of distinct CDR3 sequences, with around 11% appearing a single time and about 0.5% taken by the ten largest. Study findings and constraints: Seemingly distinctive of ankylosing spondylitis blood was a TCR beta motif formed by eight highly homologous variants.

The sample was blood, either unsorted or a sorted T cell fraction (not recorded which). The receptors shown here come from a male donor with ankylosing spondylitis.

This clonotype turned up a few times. CDR3 bases: TGTGCCAGCAGTTTCCAGGCGCGCACAGATACGCAGTATTTT. Translating it yields CASSFQARTDTQYF. The V and J genes are TRBV12-3 or TRBV12-4 and TRBJ2-3; D gene uncertain. CDR3 length: 14 residues. V was shortened by 3 bases and J by 1 base, with 8 bases between the two germline ends.

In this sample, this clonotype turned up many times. CDR3 loop: CASSLAGGEDTQYF. The CDR3 coding sequence is TGTGCCAGCAGCTTAGCGGGGGGGGAAGATACGCAGTATTTT. This sequence joins TRBV7-2 and TRBJ2-3; TRBD2 matches at 7 bases. The V and J ends lost 0 bases and 5 bases, in that order; junction bases with no gene match: 2. Germline V gene data show CDR1 as SGHTA and CDR2 as FQGNSA. The CDR3 totals 14 residues.

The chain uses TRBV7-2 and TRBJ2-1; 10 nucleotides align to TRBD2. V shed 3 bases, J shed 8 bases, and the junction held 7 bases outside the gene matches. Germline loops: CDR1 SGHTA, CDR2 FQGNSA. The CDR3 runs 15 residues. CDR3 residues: CASSFASGSLDEQFF. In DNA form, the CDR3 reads TGTGCCAGCAGCTTCGCTAGCGGGAGCTTAGATGAGCAGTTCTTC.

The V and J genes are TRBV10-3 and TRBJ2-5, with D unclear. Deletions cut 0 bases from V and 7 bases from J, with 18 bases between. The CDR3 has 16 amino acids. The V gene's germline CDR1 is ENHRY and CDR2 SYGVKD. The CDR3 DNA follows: TGTGCCATCAGTGAGTCCGTGGTCGGAGTATCTGGGACCCAGTACTTC. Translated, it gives CAISESVVGVSGTQYF.

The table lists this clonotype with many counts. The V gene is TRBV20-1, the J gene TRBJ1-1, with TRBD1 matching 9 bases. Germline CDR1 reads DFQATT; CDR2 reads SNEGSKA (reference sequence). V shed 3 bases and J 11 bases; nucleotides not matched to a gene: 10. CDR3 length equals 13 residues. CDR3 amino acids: CSASRDRVLGAFF. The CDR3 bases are TGCAGTGCTAGTCGGGACAGGGTTTTAGGGGCTTTCTTT.

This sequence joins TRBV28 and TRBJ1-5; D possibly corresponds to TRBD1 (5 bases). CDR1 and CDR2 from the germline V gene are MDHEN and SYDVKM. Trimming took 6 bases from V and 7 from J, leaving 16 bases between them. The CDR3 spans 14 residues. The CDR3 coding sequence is TGTGCCAGCAGCCGCGACCCGGGGGGGCAGCCCCAGCATTTT. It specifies CASSRDPGGQPQHF.

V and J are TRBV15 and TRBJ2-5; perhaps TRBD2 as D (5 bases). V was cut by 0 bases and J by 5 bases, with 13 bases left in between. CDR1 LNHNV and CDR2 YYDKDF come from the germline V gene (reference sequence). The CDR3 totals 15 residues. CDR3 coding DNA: TGTGCCACCAGCAGAGAAGGGAGATCCGCGGAGACCCAGTACTTC. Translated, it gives CATSREGRSAETQYF. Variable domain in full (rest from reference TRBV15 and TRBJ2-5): DAMVIQNPRYQVTQFGKPVTLSCSQTLNHNVMYWYQQKSSQAPKLLFHYYDKDFNNEADTPDNFQSRRPNTSFCFLDIRSPGLGDTAMYLCATSREGRSAETQYFGPGTRLLVL.

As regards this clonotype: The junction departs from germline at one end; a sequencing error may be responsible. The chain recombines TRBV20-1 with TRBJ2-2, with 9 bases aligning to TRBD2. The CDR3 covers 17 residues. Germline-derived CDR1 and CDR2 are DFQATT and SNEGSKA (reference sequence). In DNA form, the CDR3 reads TGCTGTGCTCCCTCCCGGACTAGCGAAACAAGCACCGGGGAGCTGTTTTTT. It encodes CCAPSRTSETSTGELFF.

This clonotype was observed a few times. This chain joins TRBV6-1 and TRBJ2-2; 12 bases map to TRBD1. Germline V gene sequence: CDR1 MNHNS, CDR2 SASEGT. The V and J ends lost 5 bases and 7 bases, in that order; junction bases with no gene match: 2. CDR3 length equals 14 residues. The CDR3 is CASSRDRGLGELFF. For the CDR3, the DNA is TGTGCCAGCAGTAGGGACAGGGGGCTCGGGGAGCTGTTTTTT.

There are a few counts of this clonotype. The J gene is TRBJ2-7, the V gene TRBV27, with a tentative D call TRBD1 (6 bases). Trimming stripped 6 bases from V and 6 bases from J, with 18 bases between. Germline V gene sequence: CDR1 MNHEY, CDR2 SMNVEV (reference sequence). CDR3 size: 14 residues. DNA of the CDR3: TGTGCCAGCAGCCCAGGGGCCCTTCGGGGCGAGCAGTACTTC. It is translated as CASSPGALRGEQYF.

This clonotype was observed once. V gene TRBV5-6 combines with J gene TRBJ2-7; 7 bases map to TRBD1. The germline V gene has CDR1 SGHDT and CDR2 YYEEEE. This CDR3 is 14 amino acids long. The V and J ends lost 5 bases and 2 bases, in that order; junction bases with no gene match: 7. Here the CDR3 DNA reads TGTGCCAGCAGGGGGACAGCCGGCCCCTACGAGCAGTACTTC. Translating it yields CASRGTAGPYEQYF.

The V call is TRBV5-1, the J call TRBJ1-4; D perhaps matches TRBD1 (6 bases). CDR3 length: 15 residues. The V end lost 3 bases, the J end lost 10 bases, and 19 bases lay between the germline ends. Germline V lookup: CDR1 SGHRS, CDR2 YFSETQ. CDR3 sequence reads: CASSSDRGYVGKLFF. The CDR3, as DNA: TGCGCCAGCAGCTCGGACAGAGGATACGTTGGAAAACTGTTTTTT.

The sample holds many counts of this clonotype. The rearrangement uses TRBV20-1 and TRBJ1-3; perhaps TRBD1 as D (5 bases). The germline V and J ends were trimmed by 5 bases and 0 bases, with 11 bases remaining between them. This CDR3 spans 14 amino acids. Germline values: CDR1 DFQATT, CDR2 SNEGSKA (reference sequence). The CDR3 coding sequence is TGCAGTGCTCCCGACAGCTTCTCTGGAAACACCATATATTTT. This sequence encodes CSAPDSFSGNTIYF.